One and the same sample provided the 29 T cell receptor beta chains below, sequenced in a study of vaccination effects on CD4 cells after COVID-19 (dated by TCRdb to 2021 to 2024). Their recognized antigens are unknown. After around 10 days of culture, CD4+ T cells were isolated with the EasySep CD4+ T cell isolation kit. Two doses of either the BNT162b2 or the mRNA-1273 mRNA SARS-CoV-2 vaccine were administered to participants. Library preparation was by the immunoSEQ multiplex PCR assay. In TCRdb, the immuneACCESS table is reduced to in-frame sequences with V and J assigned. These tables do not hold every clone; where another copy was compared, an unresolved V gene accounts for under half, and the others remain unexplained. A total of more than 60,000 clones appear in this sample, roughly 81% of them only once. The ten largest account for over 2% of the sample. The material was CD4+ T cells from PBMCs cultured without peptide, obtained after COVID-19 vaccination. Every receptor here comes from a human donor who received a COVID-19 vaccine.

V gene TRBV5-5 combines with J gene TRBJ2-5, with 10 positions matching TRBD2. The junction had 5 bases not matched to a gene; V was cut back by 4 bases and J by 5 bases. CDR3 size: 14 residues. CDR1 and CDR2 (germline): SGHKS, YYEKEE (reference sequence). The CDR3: CASSRAGGMETQYF. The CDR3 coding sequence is TGTGCCAGCAGCAGAGCGGGGGGGATGGAGACCCAGTACTTC. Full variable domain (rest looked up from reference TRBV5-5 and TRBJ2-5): DAGVTQSPTHLIKTRGQQVTLRCSPISGHKSVSWYQQVLGQGPQFIFQYYEKEERGRGNFPDRFSARQFPNYSSELNVNALLLGDSALYLCASSRAGGMETQYFGPGTRLLVL.

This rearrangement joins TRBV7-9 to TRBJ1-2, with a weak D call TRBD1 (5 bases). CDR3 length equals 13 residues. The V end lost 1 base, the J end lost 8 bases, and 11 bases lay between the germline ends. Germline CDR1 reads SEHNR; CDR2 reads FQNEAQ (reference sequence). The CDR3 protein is CASSLVTASGYTF. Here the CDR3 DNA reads TGTGCCAGCAGCTTAGTGACAGCGAGCGGCTACACCTTC.

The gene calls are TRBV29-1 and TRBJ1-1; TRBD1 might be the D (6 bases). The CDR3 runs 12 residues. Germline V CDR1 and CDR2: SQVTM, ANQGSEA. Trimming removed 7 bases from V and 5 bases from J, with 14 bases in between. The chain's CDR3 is CSGQGTGTEAFF. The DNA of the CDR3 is TGCAGCGGGCAGGGGACGGGGACTGAAGCTTTCTTT.

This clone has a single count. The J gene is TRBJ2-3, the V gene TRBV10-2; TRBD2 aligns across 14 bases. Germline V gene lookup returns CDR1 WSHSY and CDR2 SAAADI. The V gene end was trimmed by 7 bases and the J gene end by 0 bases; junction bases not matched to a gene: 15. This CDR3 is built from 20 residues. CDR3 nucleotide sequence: TGCGCCAGCACCGATAGGACTAGCGGGGGGAGAATTACTAGCACAGATACGCAGTATTTT. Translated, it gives CASTDRTSGGRITSTDTQYF.

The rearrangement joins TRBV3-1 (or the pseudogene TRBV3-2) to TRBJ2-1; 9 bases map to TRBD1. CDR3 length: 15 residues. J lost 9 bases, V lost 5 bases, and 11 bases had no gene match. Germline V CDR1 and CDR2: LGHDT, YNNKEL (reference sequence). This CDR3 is CASSSPDRGWFEQFF. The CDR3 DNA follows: TGTGCCAGCAGCTCCCCGGACAGGGGCTGGTTTGAGCAGTTCTTC.

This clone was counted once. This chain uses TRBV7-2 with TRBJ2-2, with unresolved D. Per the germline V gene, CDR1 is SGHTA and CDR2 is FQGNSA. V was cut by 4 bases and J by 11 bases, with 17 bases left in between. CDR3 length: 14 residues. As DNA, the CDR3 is TGTGCCAGCAGCTCTTACGGGCTCCCCGCCGAGCTGTTTTTT. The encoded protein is CASSSYGLPAELFF.

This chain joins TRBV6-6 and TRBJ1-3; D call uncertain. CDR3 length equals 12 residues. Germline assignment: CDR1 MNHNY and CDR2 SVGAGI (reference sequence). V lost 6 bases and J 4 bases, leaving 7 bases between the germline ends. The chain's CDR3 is CASRAGGNTIYF. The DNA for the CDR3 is TGTGCCAGCAGGGCAGGAGGAAACACCATATATTTT.

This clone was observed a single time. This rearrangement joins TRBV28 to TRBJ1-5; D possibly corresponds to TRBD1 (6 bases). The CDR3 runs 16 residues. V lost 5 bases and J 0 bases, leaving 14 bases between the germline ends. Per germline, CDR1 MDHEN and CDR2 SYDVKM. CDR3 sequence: CASSSSGQLSNQPQHF. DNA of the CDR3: TGTGCCAGCAGTAGTTCCGGACAGCTTAGCAATCAGCCCCAGCATTTT.

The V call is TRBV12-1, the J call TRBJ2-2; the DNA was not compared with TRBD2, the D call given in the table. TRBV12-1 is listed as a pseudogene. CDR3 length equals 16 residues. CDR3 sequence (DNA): TGTGCCAGCAGCTTTGGGCGGGGGGGCATTGTCGGGGAGCTGTTTTTT. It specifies CASSFGRGGIVGELFF.

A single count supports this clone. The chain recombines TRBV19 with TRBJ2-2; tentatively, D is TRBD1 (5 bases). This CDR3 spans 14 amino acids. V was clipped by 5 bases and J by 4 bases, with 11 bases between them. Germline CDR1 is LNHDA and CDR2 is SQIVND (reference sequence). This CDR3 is CASSQQAATGELFF. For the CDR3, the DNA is TGTGCCAGTAGTCAACAGGCGGCCACCGGGGAGCTGTTTTTT.

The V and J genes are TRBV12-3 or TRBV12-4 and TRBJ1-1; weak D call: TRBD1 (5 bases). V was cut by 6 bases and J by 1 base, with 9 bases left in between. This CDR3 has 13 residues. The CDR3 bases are TGTGCCAGCAGGCTCCAGGGGAACACTGAAGCTTTCTTT. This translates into CASRLQGNTEAFF.

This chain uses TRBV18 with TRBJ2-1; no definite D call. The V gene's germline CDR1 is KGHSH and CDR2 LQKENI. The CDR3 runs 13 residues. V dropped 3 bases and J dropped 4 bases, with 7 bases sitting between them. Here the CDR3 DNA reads TGTGCCAGCTCACCGACACGGTACAATGAGCAGTTCTTC. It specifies CASSPTRYNEQFF.

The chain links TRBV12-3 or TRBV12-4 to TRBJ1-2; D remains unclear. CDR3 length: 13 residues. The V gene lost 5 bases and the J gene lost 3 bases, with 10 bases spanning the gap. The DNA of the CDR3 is TGTGCCAGCAGTCTGACCGGGTACTATGGCTACACCTTC. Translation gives CASSLTGYYGYTF.

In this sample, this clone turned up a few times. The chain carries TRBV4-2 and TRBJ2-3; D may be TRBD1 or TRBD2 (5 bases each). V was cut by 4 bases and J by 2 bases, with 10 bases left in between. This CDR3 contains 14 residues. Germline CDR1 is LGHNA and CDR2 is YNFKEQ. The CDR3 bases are TGTGCCAGCAGCCCTGGGACGGTCACAGATACGCAGTATTTT. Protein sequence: CASSPGTVTDTQYF.

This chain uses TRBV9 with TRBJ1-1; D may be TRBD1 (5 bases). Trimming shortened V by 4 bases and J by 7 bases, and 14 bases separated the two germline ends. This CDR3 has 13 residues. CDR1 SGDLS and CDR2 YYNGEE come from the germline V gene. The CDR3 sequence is CASSRGGRSEAFF. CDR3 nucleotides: TGTGCCAGCAGCCGCGGGGGGAGGAGTGAAGCTTTCTTT.

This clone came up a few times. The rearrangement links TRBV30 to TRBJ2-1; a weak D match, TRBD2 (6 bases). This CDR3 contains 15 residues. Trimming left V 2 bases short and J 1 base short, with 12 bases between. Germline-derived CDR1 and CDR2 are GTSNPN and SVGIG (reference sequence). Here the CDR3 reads CAWSTGSGSYNEQFF. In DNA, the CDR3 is TGTGCCTGGAGTACTGGTAGCGGTTCCTACAATGAGCAGTTCTTC.

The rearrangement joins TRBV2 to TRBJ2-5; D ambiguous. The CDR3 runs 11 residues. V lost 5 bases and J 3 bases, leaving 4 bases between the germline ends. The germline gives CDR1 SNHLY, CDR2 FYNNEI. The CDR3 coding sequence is TGTGCCAGCAGTTCCGAAGAGACCCAGTACTTC. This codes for CASSSEETQYF. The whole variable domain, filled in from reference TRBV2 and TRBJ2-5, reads EPEVTQTPSHQVTQMGQEVILRCVPISNHLYFYWYRQILGQKVEFLVSFYNNEISEKSEIFDDQFSVERPDGSNFTLKIRSTKLEDSAMYFCASSSEETQYFGPGTRLLVL.

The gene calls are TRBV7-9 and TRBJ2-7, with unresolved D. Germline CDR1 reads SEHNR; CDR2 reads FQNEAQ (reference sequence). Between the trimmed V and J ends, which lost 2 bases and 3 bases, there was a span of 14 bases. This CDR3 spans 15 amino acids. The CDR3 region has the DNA TGTGCCAGCAGCTTACCCCGGGCTGGGGACTACGAGCAGTACGTC. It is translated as CASSLPRAGDYEQYV.

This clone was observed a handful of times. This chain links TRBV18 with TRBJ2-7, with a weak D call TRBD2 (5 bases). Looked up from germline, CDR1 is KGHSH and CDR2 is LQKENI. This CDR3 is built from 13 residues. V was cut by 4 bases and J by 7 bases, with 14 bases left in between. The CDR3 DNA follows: TGTGCCAGCTCACGTGAGGGTTCATCTGAGCAGTACGTC. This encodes CASSREGSSEQYV.

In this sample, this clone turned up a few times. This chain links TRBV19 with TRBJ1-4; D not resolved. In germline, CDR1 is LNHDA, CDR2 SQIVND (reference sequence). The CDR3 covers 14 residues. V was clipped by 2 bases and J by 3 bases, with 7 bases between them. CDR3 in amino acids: CASSISGANEKLFF. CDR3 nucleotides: TGTGCCAGTAGTATAAGCGGAGCTAATGAAAAACTGTTTTTT.

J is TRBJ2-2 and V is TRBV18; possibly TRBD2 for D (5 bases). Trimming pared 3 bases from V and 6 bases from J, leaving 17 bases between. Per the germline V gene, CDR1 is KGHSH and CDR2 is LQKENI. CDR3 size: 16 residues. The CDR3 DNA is TGTGCCAGCTCACCTGTATTTGCAGGACTGGCCGGGGAGCTGTTTTTT. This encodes CASSPVFAGLAGELFF.

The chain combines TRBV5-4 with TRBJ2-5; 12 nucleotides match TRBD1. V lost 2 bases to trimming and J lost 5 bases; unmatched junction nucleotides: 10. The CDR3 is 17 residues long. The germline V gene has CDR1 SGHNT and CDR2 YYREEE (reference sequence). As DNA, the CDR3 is TGTGCCAGCAGCTTCCCGGGACAGGGGGCTAAATGGGAGACCCAGTACTTC. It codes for CASSFPGQGAKWETQYF.

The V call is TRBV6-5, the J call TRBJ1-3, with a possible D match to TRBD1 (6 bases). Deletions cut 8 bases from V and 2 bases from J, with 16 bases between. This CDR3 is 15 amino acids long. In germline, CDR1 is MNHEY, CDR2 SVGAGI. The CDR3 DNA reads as TGTGCCAGCCCTAATACAGGGAAGGCTGGAAACACCATATATTTT. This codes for CASPNTGKAGNTIYF.

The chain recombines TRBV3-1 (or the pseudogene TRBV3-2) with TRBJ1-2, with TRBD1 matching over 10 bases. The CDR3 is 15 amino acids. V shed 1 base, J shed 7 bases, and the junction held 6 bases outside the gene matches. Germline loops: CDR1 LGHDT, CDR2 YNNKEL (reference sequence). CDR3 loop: CASSQGTGGGRGYTF. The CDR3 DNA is TGTGCCAGCAGCCAAGGGACAGGGGGGGGGCGTGGCTACACCTTC.

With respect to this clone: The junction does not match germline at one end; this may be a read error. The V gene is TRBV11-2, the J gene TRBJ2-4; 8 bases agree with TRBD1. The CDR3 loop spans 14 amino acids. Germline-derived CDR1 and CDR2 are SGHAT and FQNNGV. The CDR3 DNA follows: TGTGCCAGCAGCTCAGGACTGGGACAGGCGAGAGCCCTCTTC. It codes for CASSSGLGQARALF.

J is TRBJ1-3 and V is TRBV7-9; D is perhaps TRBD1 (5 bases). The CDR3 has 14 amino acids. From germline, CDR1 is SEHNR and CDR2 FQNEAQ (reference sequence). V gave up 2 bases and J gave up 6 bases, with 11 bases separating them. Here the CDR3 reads CASSLHQGLNTIYF. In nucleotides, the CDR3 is TGTGCCAGCAGCTTACACCAGGGATTAAACACCATATATTTT.

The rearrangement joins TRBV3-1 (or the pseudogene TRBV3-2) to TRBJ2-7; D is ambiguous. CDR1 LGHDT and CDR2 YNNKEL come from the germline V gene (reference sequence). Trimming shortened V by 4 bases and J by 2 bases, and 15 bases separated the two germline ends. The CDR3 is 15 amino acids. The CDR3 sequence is CASSRGPTVAYEQYV. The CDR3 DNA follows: TGTGCCAGCAGCCGAGGACCGACCGTCGCCTACGAGCAGTACGTC.

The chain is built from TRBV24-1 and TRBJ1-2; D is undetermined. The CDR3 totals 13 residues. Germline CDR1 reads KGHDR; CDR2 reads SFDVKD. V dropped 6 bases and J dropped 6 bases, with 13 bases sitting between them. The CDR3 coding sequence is TGTGCCACCAGTAGAGGGCAGGAAAATGGCTACACCTTC. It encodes CATSRGQENGYTF.

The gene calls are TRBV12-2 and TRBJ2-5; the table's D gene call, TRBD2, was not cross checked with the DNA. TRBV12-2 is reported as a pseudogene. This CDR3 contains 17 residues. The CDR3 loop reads CASRWGLAGAYQETQYF. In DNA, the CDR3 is TGTGCAAGTCGCTGGGGACTAGCGGGGGCCTACCAAGAGACCCAGTACTTC.